In this sample, the clone carrying this TCR beta chain turned up a few times. Its antigen is as yet unknown. After template switching added a universal primer site, the resulting cDNA carried unique molecular identifiers. Each CDR3 protein gets one entry after TCRdb re-called the 5' RACE reads with MiXCR. This table has roughly 1,500,000 distinct CDR3 sequences, about 31% appearing once. Trimming pared 5 bases from V and 1 base from J, leaving 17 bases between. The germline CDR1 and CDR2 sequences are MDHEN and SYDVKM. The CDR3 covers 16 residues. This entry comes from a study of identical twins. In every case, the donor was a healthy Caucasian. General study results and limits: Modelling underestimated the level of out-of-frame TCR alpha sharing observed in monozygotic twins.

Source material: cord blood. The source of this sequence is a newborn girl in good health. The gene calls are TRBV28 and TRBJ1-2; D is ambiguous. CDR3 in amino acids: CASSTTGRGINYGYTF. The CDR3 coding sequence is TGTGCCAGCAGTACCACCGGAAGAGGGATTAACTATGGCTACACCTTC.